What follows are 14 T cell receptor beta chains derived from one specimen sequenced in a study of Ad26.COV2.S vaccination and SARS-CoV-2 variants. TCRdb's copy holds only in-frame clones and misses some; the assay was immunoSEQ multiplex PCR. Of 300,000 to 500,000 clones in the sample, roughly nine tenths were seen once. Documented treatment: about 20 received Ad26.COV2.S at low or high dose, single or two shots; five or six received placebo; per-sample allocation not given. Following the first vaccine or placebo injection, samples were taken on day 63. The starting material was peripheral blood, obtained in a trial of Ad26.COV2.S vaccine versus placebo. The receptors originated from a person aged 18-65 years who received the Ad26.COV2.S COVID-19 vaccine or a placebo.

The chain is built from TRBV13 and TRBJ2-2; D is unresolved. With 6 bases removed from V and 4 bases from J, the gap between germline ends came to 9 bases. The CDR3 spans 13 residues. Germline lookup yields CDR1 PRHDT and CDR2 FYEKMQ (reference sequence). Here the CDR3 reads CASRVGSTGELFF. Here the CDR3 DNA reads TGTGCCAGCAGAGTCGGAAGCACCGGGGAGCTGTTTTTT.

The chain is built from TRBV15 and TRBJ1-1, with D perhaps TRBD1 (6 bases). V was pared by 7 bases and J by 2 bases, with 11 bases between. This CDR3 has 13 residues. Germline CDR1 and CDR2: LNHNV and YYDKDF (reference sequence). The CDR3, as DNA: TGTGCCACCAAGGGGGACGTTAACACTGAAGCTTTCTTT. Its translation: CATKGDVNTEAFF.

This CDR3 reads CASGDRGRNGYTF. The CDR3 DNA is TGTGCCAGCGGGGACAGGGGGCGAAATGGCTACACCTTC. V is TRBV2 and J is TRBJ1-2, with 12 positions matching TRBD1. V was clipped by 8 bases and J by 6 bases; unmatched bases: 4. The V gene's germline CDR1 is SNHLY and CDR2 FYNNEI. CDR3 length: 13 residues.

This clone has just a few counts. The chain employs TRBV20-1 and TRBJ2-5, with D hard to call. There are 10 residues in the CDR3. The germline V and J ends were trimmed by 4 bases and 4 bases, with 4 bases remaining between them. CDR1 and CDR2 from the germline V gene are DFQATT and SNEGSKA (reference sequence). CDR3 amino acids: CSATSETQYF. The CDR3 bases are TGCAGTGCTACGTCAGAGACCCAGTACTTC.

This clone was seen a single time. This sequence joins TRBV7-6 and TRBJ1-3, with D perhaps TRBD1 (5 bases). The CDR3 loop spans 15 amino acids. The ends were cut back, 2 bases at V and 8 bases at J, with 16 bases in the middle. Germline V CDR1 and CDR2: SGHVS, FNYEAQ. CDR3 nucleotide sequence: TGTGCCAGCAGCTTAATCGCGGACACGCTGGACACCATATATTTT. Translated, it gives CASSLIADTLDTIYF.

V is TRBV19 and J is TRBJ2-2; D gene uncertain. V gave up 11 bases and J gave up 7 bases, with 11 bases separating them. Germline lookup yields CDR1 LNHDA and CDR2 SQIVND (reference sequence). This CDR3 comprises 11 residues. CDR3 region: CAGMGGGELFF. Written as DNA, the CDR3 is TGTGCCGGAATGGGTGGCGGGGAGCTGTTTTTT.

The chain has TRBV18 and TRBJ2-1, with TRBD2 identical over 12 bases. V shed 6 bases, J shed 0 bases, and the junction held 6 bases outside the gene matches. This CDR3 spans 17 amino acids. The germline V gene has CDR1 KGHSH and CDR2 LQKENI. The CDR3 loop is CASSPSGGASSYNEQFF. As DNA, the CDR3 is TGTGCCAGCTCGCCTAGCGGGGGGGCTAGCTCCTACAATGAGCAGTTCTTC.

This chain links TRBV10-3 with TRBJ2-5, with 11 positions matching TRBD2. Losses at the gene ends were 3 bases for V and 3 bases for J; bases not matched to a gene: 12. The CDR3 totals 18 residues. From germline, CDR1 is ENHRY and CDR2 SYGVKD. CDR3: CAISDQLAGGLPEETQYF. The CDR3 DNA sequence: TGTGCCATCAGTGATCAATTAGCGGGGGGGCTACCGGAAGAGACCCAGTACTTC.

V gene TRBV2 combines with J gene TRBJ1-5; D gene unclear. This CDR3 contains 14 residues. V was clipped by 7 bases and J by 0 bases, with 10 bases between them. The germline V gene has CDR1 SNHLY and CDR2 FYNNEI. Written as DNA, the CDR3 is TGTGCCAGCACCCGGGAGGTTAGCAATCAGCCCCAGCATTTT. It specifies CASTREVSNQPQHF.

In DNA, the CDR3 is TGTGCCAGCAGTTCTTCATCCTTGGCTTATGGCTACACCTTC. Translating it yields CASSSSSLAYGYTF. The chain links TRBV27 to TRBJ1-2; D remains unclear. Germline assignment: CDR1 MNHEY and CDR2 SMNVEV (reference sequence). The CDR3 length is 14 residues. The germline V and J ends were trimmed by 4 bases and 5 bases, with 14 bases remaining between them.

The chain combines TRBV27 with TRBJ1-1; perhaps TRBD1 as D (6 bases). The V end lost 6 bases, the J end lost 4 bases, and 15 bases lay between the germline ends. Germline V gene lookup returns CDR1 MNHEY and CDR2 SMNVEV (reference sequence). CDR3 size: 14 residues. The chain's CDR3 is CASSYQGLSTEAFF. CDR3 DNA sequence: TGTGCCAGCAGCTATCAGGGGTTGAGCACTGAAGCTTTCTTT.

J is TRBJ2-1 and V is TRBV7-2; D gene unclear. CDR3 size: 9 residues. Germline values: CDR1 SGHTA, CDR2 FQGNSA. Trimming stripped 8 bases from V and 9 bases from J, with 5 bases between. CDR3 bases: TGTGCCAGCGGGGTTGAGCAGTTCTTC. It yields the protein CASGVEQFF.

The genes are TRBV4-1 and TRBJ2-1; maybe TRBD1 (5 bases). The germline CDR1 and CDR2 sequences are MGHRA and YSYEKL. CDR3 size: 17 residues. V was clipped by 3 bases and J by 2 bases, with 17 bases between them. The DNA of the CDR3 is TGCGCCAGCAGCCATTACACCCTGGGGCTGGCCTACAATGAGCAGTTCTTC. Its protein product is CASSHYTLGLAYNEQFF.

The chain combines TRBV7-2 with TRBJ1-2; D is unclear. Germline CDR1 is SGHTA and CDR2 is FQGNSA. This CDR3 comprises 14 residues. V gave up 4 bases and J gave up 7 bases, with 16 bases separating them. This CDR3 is CASSSSRRRGGYTF. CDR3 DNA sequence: TGTGCCAGCAGCTCATCTAGGAGGAGAGGTGGCTACACCTTC.